Shown below are 15 T cell receptor beta chains from a single sample sequenced in a study of response to subunit inactivated influenza vaccine. Using its own MiXCR run on the RT-PCR reads, TCRdb lists one record per CDR3 protein. The sample contains about 190,000 distinct CDR3 sequences, approximately 15% of which appear only once. This specimen was CD8+ T cells sorted from PBMCs, taken 4 to 6 days after vaccination. The receptors come from a man aged 45-65 years who received an inactivated influenza vaccine.

This clonotype was detected only a few times. Its ends do not fully match the called genes, so a read error is possible. The chain is built from TRBV5-1 and TRBJ1-2; D uncertain. CDR1 is SGHRS and CDR2 is YFSETQ in the germline V gene. The CDR3 contains 13 residues. CDR3: CASSFRQSYGYTF. CDR3 bases: TGCGCCAGCAGCTTCCGTCAGAGTTATGGCTATACCTTC.

J is TRBJ2-1 and V is TRBV28; D is undetermined. V was clipped by 10 bases and J by 6 bases, with 13 bases between them. The CDR3 is 12 residues long. Germline lookup yields CDR1 MDHEN and CDR2 SYDVKM. CDR3 nucleotides: TGTGCCACCCTTGCCCTACCCAATGAGCAGTTCTTC. This encodes CATLALPNEQFF.

The sample holds a few counts of this clonotype. The chain uses TRBV5-5 and TRBJ2-7; no clear D gene. Trimming shortened V by 4 bases and J by 2 bases, and 10 bases separated the two germline ends. Germline CDR1 SGHKS, CDR2 YYEKEE (reference sequence). The CDR3 is 13 residues long. CDR3 residues: CASSGEPAYEQYF. CDR3 nucleotides: TGTGCCAGCAGCGGTGAACCAGCCTACGAGCAGTACTTC. The whole variable domain, filled in from reference TRBV5-5 and TRBJ2-7, reads DAGVTQSPTHLIKTRGQQVTLRCSPISGHKSVSWYQQVLGQGPQFIFQYYEKEERGRGNFPDRFSARQFPNYSSELNVNALLLGDSALYLCASSGEPAYEQYFGPGTRLTVT.

This clonotype was recorded many times. This chain links TRBV29-1 with TRBJ2-3, with 14 positions matching TRBD2. This CDR3 contains 15 residues. The junction had 6 bases not matched to a gene; V was cut back by 6 bases and J by 4 bases. The germline CDR1 and CDR2 sequences are SQVTM and ANQGSEA. The CDR3 sequence: CSVDEGLAGADTQYF. Written as DNA, the CDR3 is TGCAGCGTAGACGAGGGACTAGCGGGAGCAGATACGCAGTATTTT.

This clonotype showed up just a few times. The chain links TRBV7-8 to TRBJ1-2; D gene ambiguous. Trimming took 1 base from V and 4 from J, leaving 10 bases between them. The CDR3 length is 14 residues. Germline values: CDR1 SGHVS, CDR2 FQNEAQ. CDR3 sequence: CASSLDAPLYGYTF. CDR3 bases: TGTGCCAGCAGCTTAGACGCGCCCCTCTATGGCTACACCTTC.

V is TRBV12-3 or TRBV12-4 and J is TRBJ2-5; D gene ambiguous. Trimming removed 7 bases at V and 7 bases at J, with 13 bases between. The CDR3 contains 12 residues. The CDR3 DNA is TGTGCCAGCACCTCTAGTTTGGGGACCCAGTACTTC. This gives the protein CASTSSLGTQYF.

This chain joins TRBV10-3 and TRBJ2-3, with 9 bases fitting TRBD1. The CDR3 covers 16 residues. Germline CDR1 is ENHRY and CDR2 is SYGVKD. V shed 6 bases and J 4 bases; nucleotides not matched to a gene: 11. The CDR3, as DNA: TGTGCCATCAGGGAGCCGGGACAGGGATTATCAGATACGCAGTATTTT. Protein sequence: CAIREPGQGLSDTQYF.

J is TRBJ1-1 and V is TRBV4-3, with D perhaps matching TRBD1 (5 bases). V lost 0 bases and J 1 base, leaving 15 bases between the germline ends. Germline loops: CDR1 LGHNA, CDR2 YSLEER. This CDR3 spans 17 amino acids. The CDR3 sequence: CASSQDPGYRGNTEAFF. The CDR3 coding sequence is TGCGCCAGCAGCCAAGATCCAGGGTACCGGGGGAACACTGAAGCTTTCTTT.

V and J are TRBV7-9 and TRBJ2-7, with TRBD1 as a possible D gene (6 bases). This CDR3 contains 16 residues. Trimming left V 1 base short and J 4 bases short, with 17 bases between. CDR1 is SEHNR, CDR2 FQNEAQ, per germline (reference sequence). CDR3 in amino acids: CASSLDMGQLLYEQYF. In nucleotides, the CDR3 is TGTGCCAGCAGCTTAGATATGGGACAATTACTATACGAGCAGTACTTC.

V usage is TRBV7-8 and J usage is TRBJ2-3; either TRBD1 or TRBD2 may supply D (5 bases each). V shed 4 bases and J shed 5 bases, with 13 bases lying between them. There are 14 residues in the CDR3. Germline CDR1 reads SGHVS; CDR2 reads FQNEAQ. CDR3 residues: CASSWGTFGDTQYF. DNA of the CDR3: TGTGCCAGCAGCTGGGGGACGTTCGGAGATACGCAGTATTTT.

V is TRBV14 and J is TRBJ1-1, with unresolved D. This CDR3 is 13 amino acids long. V was cut by 3 bases and J by 1 base, with 6 bases left in between. Germline assignment: CDR1 SGHDN and CDR2 FVKESK. CDR3 protein: CASSQYRNTEAFF. The CDR3, as DNA: TGTGCCAGCAGCCAGTACAGGAACACTGAAGCTTTCTTT.

The chain recombines TRBV5-6 with TRBJ2-3, with D perhaps matching TRBD1 or TRBD2 (5 bases each). V was clipped by 0 bases and J by 5 bases, with 13 bases between them. The CDR3 contains 15 residues. Germline CDR1 SGHDT, CDR2 YYEEEE. The CDR3 reads CASSLEGRYQDTQYF. CDR3 in DNA: TGTGCCAGCAGCTTGGAGGGACGGTACCAAGATACGCAGTATTTT.

This clonotype was counted between two and nine times. V and J are TRBV27 and TRBJ2-5, with D maybe TRBD1 (5 bases). The CDR3 extends over 14 amino acids. Trimming shortened V by 2 bases and J by 2 bases, and 9 bases separated the two germline ends. Germline loops: CDR1 MNHEY, CDR2 SMNVEV (reference sequence). The CDR3 here is CASSLATAQETQYF. DNA of the CDR3: TGTGCCAGCAGTTTAGCGACAGCTCAAGAGACCCAGTACTTC.

This clonotype has more than one count but fewer than ten. Likely a read error: the CDR3 ends without its conserved phenylalanine or tryptophan. CDR3 DNA sequence: TGTGCCAGCAGCGAGGGTATAGAGACCCAGTACCTC. Translating it yields CASSEGIETQYL. This chain links TRBV7-9 with TRBJ2-5; D is perhaps TRBD2 (5 bases). Germline-derived CDR1 and CDR2 are SEHNR and FQNEAQ (reference sequence). The CDR3 totals 12 residues. Trimming pared 5 bases from V and 4 bases from J, leaving 8 bases between.

This clonotype was counted only a few times. The rearrangement links TRBV30 to TRBJ1-5, with D possibly being TRBD1 (5 bases). The V end lost 2 bases, the J end lost 3 bases, and 17 bases lay between the germline ends. CDR3 length equals 16 residues. Germline CDR1 and CDR2: GTSNPN and SVGIG (reference sequence). CDR3 DNA sequence: TGTGCCTGGAGTCTCGGGGTAGGGGTCGACAATCAGCCCCAGCATTTT. Protein: CAWSLGVGVDNQPQHF. Filled out from reference TRBV30 and TRBJ1-5, the complete variable domain reads SQTIHQWPATLVQPVGSPLSLECTVEGTSNPNLYWYRQAAGRGLQLLFYSVGIGQISSEVPQNLSASRPQDRQFILSSKKLLLSDSGFYLCAWSLGVGVDNQPQHFGDGTRLSIL.